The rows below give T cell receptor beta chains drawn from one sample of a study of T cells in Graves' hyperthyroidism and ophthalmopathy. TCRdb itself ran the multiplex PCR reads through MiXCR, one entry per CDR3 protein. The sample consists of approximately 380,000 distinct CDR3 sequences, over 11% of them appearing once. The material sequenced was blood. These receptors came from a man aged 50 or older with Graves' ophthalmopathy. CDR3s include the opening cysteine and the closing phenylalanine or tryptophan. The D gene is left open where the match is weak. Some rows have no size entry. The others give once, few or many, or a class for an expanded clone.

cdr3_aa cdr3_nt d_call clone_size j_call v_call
CSATDGESVLNEQFF TGCAGTGCCACCGATGGTGAATCAGTCCTCAATGAGCAGTTCTTC - - TRBJ2-1 TRBV20-1
CASSRRDLKDRGETQYF TGTGCCAGCAGCCGCCGGGACCTTAAGGATAGGGGGGAGACCCAGTACTTC - many TRBJ2-5 TRBV3-1
CAIRDMNTEAFF TGTGCCATAAGGGACATGAACACTGAAGCTTTCTTT - many TRBJ1-1 TRBV10-3
CASSPTTGTANYGYTF TGTGCCAGCTCACCAACTACCGGGACAGCTAACTATGGCTACACCTTC TRBD1 many TRBJ1-2 TRBV18
CSAGPGGKSYEQYF TGCAGTGCCGGCCCAGGCGGGAAGAGCTACGAGCAGTACTTC - many TRBJ2-7 TRBV20-1
CASSEDTSGNTIYF TGTGCCAGCAGTGAAGACACCTCTGGAAACACCATATATTTT - many TRBJ1-3 TRBV12-3/TRBV12-4
CSARVLAGENNEQFF TGCAGTGCTAGAGTTCTAGCGGGAGAAAACAATGAGCAGTTCTTC TRBD2 many TRBJ2-1 TRBV20-1
CASSVGPDNEQFF TGTGCCAGCAGTGTTGGGCCCGACAATGAGCAGTTCTTC - - TRBJ2-1 TRBV6-1
CASKDHREAGELFF TGTGCCAGTAAGGATCACAGGGAGGCCGGGGAGCTGTTTTTT - once TRBJ2-2 TRBV19
CASSQEIVGLDTQYF TGCGCCAGCAGCCAAGAGATTGTAGGGCTAGATACGCAGTATTTT - few TRBJ2-3 TRBV5-1
CSARGLVSTDTQYF TGCAGTGCTAGAGGACTAGTCAGCACAGATACGCAGTATTTT - many TRBJ2-3 TRBV20-1
CASSEGTSGAGEQYF TGTGCCAGCAGCGAAGGGACTAGCGGGGCGGGCGAGCAGTACTTC TRBD2 many TRBJ2-7 TRBV6-1
CASSSTNNEQFF TGTGCCAGCAGCTCCACTAACAATGAGCAGTTCTTC - many TRBJ2-1 TRBV7-3
CAGSIVGLAGETGELFF TGTGCCGGTAGTATAGTGGGGCTAGCGGGAGAAACCGGGGAGCTGTTTTTT TRBD2 - TRBJ2-2 TRBV19
CASSTRQGTYEQYF TGTGCCAGCAGTACCCGACAGGGGACCTACGAGCAGTACTTC TRBD1 many TRBJ2-7 TRBV13
CSATLTYEQYF TGCAGTGCTACACTGACTTACGAGCAGTACTTC - many TRBJ2-7 TRBV20-1
CASSNTGGANTEAFF TGTGCCAGTAGTAACACAGGGGGCGCGAACACTGAAGCTTTCTTT TRBD1 - TRBJ1-1 TRBV19
CASSQDPTGNQPQHF TGTGCCAGCAGCCAAGATCCGACAGGGAATCAGCCCCAGCATTTT TRBD1 many TRBJ1-5 TRBV3-1
CASSELGLGGGEQFF TGTGCCAGCAGTGAACTTGGGTTGGGAGGAGGTGAGCAGTTCTTC - many TRBJ2-1 TRBV2
CSANNRGGTGELFF TGCAGCGCCAATAACCGGGGGGGCACCGGGGAGCTGTTTTTT TRBD2 - TRBJ2-2 TRBV29-1
CASSRTRRDANEKLFF TGTGCCAGCAGCCGAACCCGCAGGGATGCTAATGAAAAACTGTTTTTT - few TRBJ1-4 TRBV13
CASSESGALGETQYF TGTGCCAGCAGTGAGTCAGGGGCACTGGGAGAGACCCAGTACTTC - many TRBJ2-5 TRBV2
CASSLETGDSVAFF TGCGCCAGCAGCTTGGAGACAGGGGACTCGGTAGCTTTCTTT TRBD1 - TRBJ1-1 TRBV5-1
CASSLVVGTAYTDTQYF TGTGCCAGCAGCTTAGTAGTTGGGACAGCTTACACAGATACGCAGTATTTT TRBD1 many TRBJ2-3 TRBV7-9
CARSPTNYKGPYEQYF TGTGCCCGCTCACCTACCAATTATAAGGGGCCCTACGAGCAGTACTTC - - TRBJ2-7 TRBV18
CASSSHRDTQYF TGTGCCAGTAGTTCCCACCGGGATACGCAGTATTTT - few TRBJ2-3 TRBV19
CASSLEVSYEQYF TGCGCCAGCAGCTTGGAGGTATCCTACGAGCAGTACTTC - few TRBJ2-7 TRBV5-1
CASSLSSRANEKLFF TGTGCCAGCAGTTTATCTTCACGGGCCAATGAAAAACTGTTTTTT - many TRBJ1-4 TRBV12-3/TRBV12-4
CASSRNRVVKNIQYF TGTGCCAGCAGTCGAAACAGGGTAGTCAAAAACATTCAGTACTTC - few TRBJ2-4 TRBV12-3/TRBV12-4
CSADAAGLGDRGVFFYGYTF TGCAGTGCTGATGCAGCCGGTCTCGGGGACAGGGGAGTTTTCTTCTATGGCTACACCTTC TRBD1 few TRBJ1-2 TRBV20-1
CASSPSFESYEQYF TGCGCCAGCAGTCCCTCGTTTGAAAGTTACGAGCAGTACTTC - many TRBJ2-7 TRBV10-1
CASSHHPGKEAYGYTF TGTGCCAGCAGCCACCATCCGGGGAAGGAGGCCTATGGCTACACCTTC - many TRBJ1-2 TRBV3-1
CASCLGGYEQYF TGTGCCAGCTGCCTTGGGGGGTACGAGCAGTACTTC - - TRBJ2-7 TRBV12-3/TRBV12-4
CASSLTGSSGYTF TGTGCCAGCAGCTTAACAGGATCTTCTGGCTACACCTTC - - TRBJ1-2 TRBV11-3
CASSSPGAGEYEQYF TGTGCCAGCAGTTCCCCCGGAGCGGGAGAGTACGAGCAGTACTTC TRBD2 many TRBJ2-7 TRBV28
CSASLGQGLSYEQYF TGCAGTGCTAGCCTGGGACAGGGGCTTTCCTACGAGCAGTACTTC TRBD1 many TRBJ2-7 TRBV20-1
CATSDFRGTQYF TGTGCCACCAGTGATTTTAGGGGGACCCAGTACTTC - few TRBJ2-5 TRBV24-1
CASKPAANTEAFF TGCGCCAGCAAGCCAGCCGCGAACACTGAAGCTTTCTTT - many TRBJ1-1 TRBV5-1
CASSLAQSTDTQYF TGCGCCAGCAGCTTGGCGCAGAGCACAGATACGCAGTATTTT - few TRBJ2-3 TRBV5-1
CSAGGDLLQPQHF TGCAGTGCTGGGGGGGACCTTTTGCAGCCCCAGCATTTT - - TRBJ1-5 TRBV20-1